The sequence of this TCR beta chain was determined in a study of cytomegalovirus exposure and HLA in healthy donors. Study overall: The 90 to 150 validation repertoires, a later analysis reported, used the same platform as the approximately 670 repertoires from the first cohort.

Study findings and constraints: CMV antigen specificity of a few CMV-associated chains was confirmed in vitro. The TCR clusters that emerged in the first cohort tended, a later analysis found, to co-occur in the 110 or so validation repertoires.

The donors were in the roughly 110-subject validation cohort, distinct from the approximately 700-subject first cohort. The CDR3 consists of 13 residues. Germline CDR1 SQVTM, CDR2 ANQGSEA. V was clipped by 3 bases and J by 6 bases; unmatched bases: 5. The method was immunoSEQ multiplex PCR; TCRdb's version includes in-frame clones alone and lacks a portion of them. The table has fewer than 250,000 clones, approximately 90% seen once. With respect to this clone: The antigen remains undetermined. Distinct nucleotide sequences in the sample also encode this CDR3.

The rearrangement links TRBV29-1 to TRBJ2-3, with TRBD2 identical over 8 bases. The sequenced sample consisted of PBMCs. The TCR comes from a man aged 18 to 30 in good health and CMV-seronegative. CDR3 in amino acids: CSVDGGGGDTQYF. The CDR3 DNA is TGCAGCGTTGATGGTGGCGGGGGGGATACGCAGTATTTT.